This T cell receptor beta chain was retrieved from a study of T-cell memory formation after mild COVID-19. Study-wide results and caveats: Day 15 to 85 contracting clones showed balanced CD4/CD8; day 15 to 37 expanders favored CD4+. Still unconfirmed is whether the second-wave clones peaking on day 37 recognized SARS-CoV-2. Detection of some responders pre-infection suggested pre-existing cross-reactive memory T cells participated.

The authors produced TCR alpha and TCR beta cDNA libraries with sample barcodes and UMIs by 5'RACE using constant-segment primers. TCRdb recomputed calls from the 5' RACE reads with MiXCR, one row per CDR3 protein. This table holds about 470,000 distinct CDR3 sequences, around a sixth found once. Only a few counts were recorded for this clonotype. The antigen remains undetermined. The CDR3 contains 16 residues. CDR1 and CDR2 from the germline V gene are SGHTA and FQGNSA. Between the trimmed V and J ends, which lost 0 bases and 0 bases, there was a span of 8 bases. Sequencing used PBMCs or a T cell subset sorted from them (not recorded which). The chain links TRBV7-2 to TRBJ1-4; tentative D call: TRBD1 (5 bases). This receptor was taken from an adult woman who had mild COVID-19 (a few samples of this study predate the infection). Cell type and time point are not known. CDR3 sequence: CASSLAGGATNEKLFF. CDR3 in DNA: TGTGCCAGCAGCTTAGCGGGGGGTGCAACTAATGAAAAACTGTTTTTT.